Presented here are 30 T cell receptor beta chains from one specimen sequenced in a study of breast tumors, draining lymph nodes, adjacent tissues. TCRdb re-derived calls from the multiplex PCR reads in MiXCR, one entry per CDR3 protein. Counted here are 200,000 to 250,000 distinct CDR3 sequences, less than 40% occurring once; the ten biggest clones make up 3% to 4%. The lymph nodes were axillary draining lymph nodes from breast cancer patients. The source material was axillary lymph node tissue. All receptors derive from a female donor with breast cancer. Some clones in this sample may be carry-over from other donors' samples.

The chain recombines TRBV4-1 with TRBJ2-1, with 14 bases identical to TRBD2. The CDR3 sequence is 16 residues long. Germline V gives CDR1 MGHRA, CDR2 YSYEKL. The junction had 6 bases not matched to a gene; V was cut back by 1 base and J by 10 bases. CDR3 loop: CASSQAGLAGVREQFF. In nucleotides, the CDR3 is TGCGCCAGCAGCCAAGCGGGACTAGCGGGAGTGAGAGAGCAGTTCTTC.

The chain links TRBV7-9 to TRBJ2-5; 12 positions match TRBD2. Looked up from germline, CDR1 is SEHNR and CDR2 is FQNEAQ (reference sequence). This CDR3 is 16 amino acids long. Trimming at V came to 5 bases and at J to 1 base, leaving 5 bases not matched to a gene. The CDR3 region is CASSKPGLAGQETQYF. CDR3 DNA: TGTGCCAGCAGCAAGCCGGGACTAGCGGGCCAAGAGACCCAGTACTTC.

This clonotype has at least ten counts. V is TRBV5-1 and J is TRBJ2-7; D is perhaps TRBD1 (6 bases). Per germline, CDR1 SGHRS and CDR2 YFSETQ. This CDR3 comprises 13 residues. The V gene lost 4 bases and the J gene lost 6 bases, with 14 bases spanning the gap. This chain's CDR3 is CASSAGQLSEQYF. Written as DNA, the CDR3 is TGCGCCAGCAGCGCCGGACAGCTTTCCGAGCAGTACTTC.

To note about this clonotype: One end of the junction is discordant with germline, which a read error may explain. The J gene is TRBJ2-5, the V gene TRBV4-3; 9 nucleotides agree with TRBD2. This CDR3 is built from 16 residues. Germline V gene lookup returns CDR1 LGHNA and CDR2 YSLEER. The CDR3 spells CASSQDRSGGQGTQYF. DNA for the CDR3: TGCGCCAGCAGCCAAGATCGCAGCGGGGGGCAAGGGACCCAGTACTTC.

The chain joins TRBV5-6 to TRBJ1-3; D gene ambiguous. Germline V lookup: CDR1 SGHDT, CDR2 YYEEEE. The V and J ends lost 1 base and 4 bases respectively, with 9 bases between them. This CDR3 comprises 14 residues. Here the CDR3 DNA reads TGTGCCAGCAGCTTGTGGGGTCACGGAAACACCATATATTTT. Translated: CASSLWGHGNTIYF.

This clonotype was detected ten times or more. This CDR3 is CASSQEWVAEVLRYEQYF. CDR3 coding DNA: TGTGCCAGCAGCCAAGAGTGGGTAGCGGAGGTTCTGCGCTACGAGCAGTACTTC. V is TRBV4-2 and J is TRBJ2-7, with TRBD2 as a possible D gene (6 bases). From germline, CDR1 is LGHNA and CDR2 YNFKEQ. The CDR3 loop spans 18 amino acids. V shed 0 bases and J shed 3 bases, with 21 bases lying between them.

This clonotype was counted ten times or more. The J gene is TRBJ2-7, the V gene TRBV10-3; 8 nucleotides align to TRBD2. Trimming removed 2 bases from V and 0 bases from J; junction bases left unmatched: 12. CDR3 length: 18 amino acids. Germline V gene lookup returns CDR1 ENHRY and CDR2 SYGVKD. The DNA for the CDR3 is TGTGCCATCAGTGAGACCCCCTTGAGCGGGGGAAGCTCCTACGAGCAGTACTTC. It is translated as CAISETPLSGGSSYEQYF.

This clonotype occurred many times. The chain recombines TRBV29-1 with TRBJ2-3; D is undetermined. Germline assignment: CDR1 SQVTM and CDR2 ANQGSEA. The CDR3 has 12 amino acids. The germline V and J ends were trimmed by 5 bases and 2 bases, with 8 bases remaining between them. DNA of the CDR3: TGCAGCGTTTCCCTAAACACAGATACGCAGTATTTT. Its protein product is CSVSLNTDTQYF.

This clonotype showed up just a few times. V and J are TRBV5-4 and TRBJ2-7, with a weak D call TRBD2 (5 bases). Per germline, CDR1 SGHNT and CDR2 YYREEE (reference sequence). V lost 5 bases and J lost 5, with 14 bases in between. The CDR3 consists of 13 residues. CDR3 amino acids: CASSVPVGDEQYF. The CDR3 coding sequence is TGTGCCAGCAGTGTCCCGGTCGGGGACGAGCAGTACTTC.

This clonotype has more than one count but fewer than ten. Being one base from a much bigger clone, this may be a read error. The chain has TRBV20-1 and TRBJ2-3; 13 bases line up with TRBD2. From germline, CDR1 is DFQATT and CDR2 SNEGSKA (reference sequence). V lost 3 bases and J lost 4; bases outside the gene matches: 4. This CDR3 contains 15 residues. The CDR3 is CSASGTSGNADTQYF. In DNA, the CDR3 is TGCAGTGCTAGCGGGACTAGCGGGAATGCAGATACGCAGTATTTT.

This clonotype was counted many times. At one end, the junction sequence differs from germline, possibly due to a read error. The chain recombines TRBV11-2 with TRBJ1-2, with TRBD1 matching 7 bases. The CDR3 length is 12 residues. Per germline, CDR1 SGHAT and CDR2 FQNNGV. CDR3 residues: CASSLDRGGEDF. The CDR3 coding sequence is TGTGCCAGCAGCTTAGATAGAGGGGGCGAGGACTTC.

This clonotype occurred a few times. A much larger clone differs by one base, so this may be a read error. The chain couples TRBV6-5 to TRBJ2-7, with a possible D match to TRBD1 (6 bases). This CDR3 spans 14 amino acids. V was clipped by 6 bases and J by 3 bases, with 15 bases between them. Germline V gene sequence: CDR1 MNHEY, CDR2 SVGAGI. CDR3 in amino acids: CASSQGIRGYEQYF. Here the CDR3 DNA reads TGTGCCAGCAGCCAGGGGATTAGAGGCTACGAGCAGTACTTC.

The J gene is TRBJ2-6, the V gene TRBV6-6; D not resolved. This CDR3 region has 14 residues. Trimming took 7 bases from V and 4 from J, leaving 11 bases between them. The V gene's germline CDR1 is MNHNY and CDR2 SVGAGI (reference sequence). CDR3 DNA: TGTGCCAGCATTCAATCTCAGGGGGCCAACGTCCTGACTTTC. It is translated as CASIQSQGANVLTF.

This clonotype was seen many times. The rearrangement links TRBV20-1 to TRBJ2-3; 9 positions agree with TRBD2. With V trimmed by 2 bases and J by 5 bases, 8 bases remained unmatched. This CDR3 is built from 15 residues. Germline V CDR1 and CDR2: DFQATT, SNEGSKA (reference sequence). The DNA for the CDR3 is TGCAGTGCTAGACCCGCGGGAGGGCTTGTAGATACGCAGTATTTT. This codes for CSARPAGGLVDTQYF.

This clonotype has a count of ten or more. The chain combines TRBV19 with TRBJ1-5; D might be TRBD1 (6 bases). V dropped 7 bases and J dropped 0 bases, with 16 bases sitting between them. This CDR3 is built from 16 residues. CDR1 is LNHDA and CDR2 is SQIVND in the germline V gene (reference sequence). The CDR3 here is CASTPRGVYSNQPQHF. CDR3 coding DNA: TGTGCCAGTACCCCCAGGGGCGTCTATAGCAATCAGCCCCAGCATTTT.

This clonotype was counted ten times or more. The chain employs TRBV2 and TRBJ2-3, with 7 bases identical to TRBD2. The junction had 8 bases not matched to a gene; V was cut back by 6 bases and J by 5 bases. The germline V gene has CDR1 SNHLY and CDR2 FYNNEI. The CDR3 extends over 14 amino acids. CDR3 coding DNA: TGTGCCAGCAGGATACTAGCGAGAGGAGATACGCAGTATTTT. It is translated as CASRILARGDTQYF.

This clonotype was seen many times. This chain links TRBV7-2 with TRBJ1-2; maybe TRBD1 (5 bases). V was cut by 5 bases and J by 9 bases, with 16 bases left in between. Germline assignment: CDR1 SGHTA and CDR2 FQGNSA. The CDR3 length is 13 residues. CDR3 nucleotides: TGTGCCAGCAGCGTGACAGCAGCGGGCAGCTACACCTTC. Its translation is CASSVTAAGSYTF.

This clonotype came up many times. The rearrangement uses TRBV4-3 and TRBJ2-5, with D possibly being TRBD1 or TRBD2 (6 bases each). Trimming shortened V by 4 bases and J by 4 bases, and 16 bases separated the two germline ends. Germline V gene sequence: CDR1 LGHNA, CDR2 YSLEER. CDR3 length: 15 amino acids. CDR3 DNA: TGCGCCAGCAGCCTATACCGGGGGCTCGGAGAGACCCAGTACTTC. This codes for CASSLYRGLGETQYF.

The chain employs TRBV5-8 and TRBJ1-4, with TRBD1 identical over 7 bases. Germline V gene data show CDR1 as SGHTS and CDR2 as YDEGEE. The junction had 8 bases not matched to a gene; V was cut back by 4 bases and J by 8 bases. CDR3 length equals 14 residues. The DNA for the CDR3 is TGTGCCAGCAGCATCGACAGGGAGGGCGAAAAACTGTTTTTT. It is translated as CASSIDREGEKLFF.

The chain joins TRBV19 to TRBJ1-2; 7 bases fit TRBD1. V was pared by 3 bases and J by 6 bases, with 7 bases of the junction left unmatched. Germline-derived CDR1 and CDR2 are LNHDA and SQIVND (reference sequence). CDR3 length equals 14 residues. The CDR3 sequence is CASSISRDRDGYTF. Written as DNA, the CDR3 is TGTGCCAGTAGTATCTCCCGGGACAGAGATGGCTACACCTTC.

This clonotype was seen only a few times. This may arise from a read error, as a much more abundant clone is one base away. The chain carries TRBV12-3 or TRBV12-4 and TRBJ2-3; D possibly corresponds to TRBD2 (5 bases). Trimming removed 6 bases from V and 8 bases from J, with 15 bases in between. This CDR3 has 13 residues. This CDR3 reads CASRGSAASTQYF. The DNA for the CDR3 is TGTGCCAGCAGAGGGAGTGCAGCGAGTACGCAGTATTTT.

The V and J genes are TRBV7-2 and TRBJ2-5; a weak D match, TRBD1 (6 bases). This CDR3 comprises 12 residues. V dropped 1 base and J dropped 7 bases, with 7 bases sitting between them. Looked up from germline, CDR1 is SGHTA and CDR2 is FQGNSA. Written as DNA, the CDR3 is TGTGCCAGCAGCTTAGACAGGGCGACCCAGTACTTC. Protein sequence: CASSLDRATQYF. The full variable domain, in which reference TRBV7-2 and TRBJ2-5 provide the parts outside the CDR3, is GAGVSQSPSNKVTEKGKDVELRCDPISGHTALYWYRQSLGQGLEFLIYFQGNSAPDKSGLPSDRFSAERTGGSVSTLTIQRTQQEDSAVYLCASSLDRATQYFGPGTRLLVL.

This clonotype showed up many times. This chain links TRBV7-3 with TRBJ2-3; weak D call: TRBD1 (5 bases). The CDR3 is 15 amino acids. The germline CDR1 and CDR2 sequences are SGHTA and FQGTGA. Trimming cost V 1 base and J 3 bases, with 11 bases left between them. DNA for the CDR3: TGTGCCAGCAGCTTAAATCCCCAGGGAACAGATACGCAGTATTTT. Encoded protein: CASSLNPQGTDTQYF.

The rearrangement uses TRBV5-1 and TRBJ2-1; 15 positions match TRBD2. Germline CDR1 SGHRS, CDR2 YFSETQ. V gave up 4 bases and J gave up 4 bases; unmatched junction bases: 15. There are 20 residues in the CDR3. The CDR3 protein is CASSPIGLAGGPIYYNEQFF. CDR3 nucleotide sequence: TGCGCCAGCAGCCCCATCGGACTAGCGGGGGGGCCCATATATTACAATGAGCAGTTCTTC.

This clonotype was seen repeatedly, ten times or more. The chain uses TRBV19 and TRBJ1-2; D might be TRBD1 (6 bases). Between the trimmed V and J ends, which lost 5 bases and 5 bases, there was a span of 18 bases. The CDR3 runs 15 residues. Germline lookup yields CDR1 LNHDA and CDR2 SQIVND (reference sequence). The CDR3 DNA sequence: TGTGCCAGTAGTCCCCTGACAGGAGCGAGATATGGCTACACCTTC. Encoded protein: CASSPLTGARYGYTF.

Turning to this clonotype: This may be a read error, as it is one base from a much larger clone. This chain uses TRBV29-1 with TRBJ2-1; 9 bases agree with TRBD1. CDR1 SQVTM and CDR2 ANQGSEA come from the germline V gene. The CDR3 is made up of 13 amino acids. CDR3 coding DNA: TGCAGCGTCCCGGGACAGGGATACAATGAGCAGCTCTTC. This encodes CSVPGQGYNEQLF.

Concerning this clonotype: This sequence may be a read error, since a much larger clone differs from it by one base. The chain combines TRBV6-1 with TRBJ2-7; 7 bases agree with TRBD2. This CDR3 has 15 residues. Germline lookup yields CDR1 MNHNS and CDR2 SASEGT. With V trimmed by 6 bases and J by 1 base, 9 bases remained unmatched. CDR3 sequence (DNA): TGTGCCAGCAGCCTCCGGCTAGCGGAGTCCTACGAGCAGTACTTC. It specifies CASSLRLAESYEQYF.

This clonotype has at least ten counts. The chain couples TRBV12-3 or TRBV12-4 to TRBJ1-4, with D possibly matching TRBD1 (6 bases). The CDR3 has 14 amino acids. With 6 bases removed from V and 8 bases from J, the gap between germline ends came to 16 bases. The CDR3 region is CASRQGGTDEKLFF. The CDR3 DNA follows: TGTGCCAGCAGACAGGGTGGTACGGACGAAAAACTGTTTTTT.

In the case of this clonotype: This sequence may be a read error, since a much larger clone differs from it by one base. The chain is built from TRBV7-9 and TRBJ2-5; unclear D gene. The V gene lost 5 bases and the J gene lost 4 bases, with 8 bases spanning the gap. Germline loops: CDR1 SEHNR, CDR2 FQNEAQ (reference sequence). The CDR3 is made up of 12 amino acids. CDR3 region: CASSIVRETQYF. CDR3 nucleotide sequence: TGTGCCAGCAGCATCGTTCGAGAGACCCAGTACTTC.

The sample holds many counts of this clonotype. The chain recombines TRBV6-6 with TRBJ2-1; TRBD1 matches at 9 bases. Germline V gives CDR1 MNHNY, CDR2 SVGAGI (reference sequence). This CDR3 comprises 16 residues. V was clipped by 0 bases and J by 4 bases; unmatched bases: 4. Here the CDR3 DNA reads TGTGCCAGCAGTTACTCCTCGACAGGGGGATACAATGAGCAGTTCTTC. This sequence encodes CASSYSSTGGYNEQFF.